The 28 T cell receptor beta chains below come from one sample, sequenced in a study of CD8 T cells in ankylosing spondylitis (dated by TCRdb to about 2017). Library method: 5' RACE. This sample was sequenced with an Illumina HiSeq 2500. TCRdb reran the public reads through fastp at Q25 and MiXCR, keeping productive beta chains. Duplicate CDR3 protein sequences are folded into a single record with the most common DNA and genes. The sample table contains some 240,000 distinct CDR3 sequences; only one count was recorded for 18% of them. The top ten hold around 33% of the sample. Source material: blood, either unsorted or a sorted T cell fraction (not recorded which). These receptors were collected from a male donor with ankylosing spondylitis or in good health (not recorded which).

This clonotype appeared a few times. The genes are TRBV7-2 and TRBJ2-3, with 11 bases matching TRBD2. Germline CDR1 and CDR2: SGHTA and FQGNSA. This CDR3 has 16 amino acids. Germline trimming cut 5 bases from V and 4 bases from J; bases unmatched to any gene: 8. The chain's CDR3 is CASSTSLAGGSDTQYF. Here the CDR3 DNA reads TGTGCCAGCAGCACGTCGCTAGCGGGAGGTTCAGATACGCAGTATTTT.

This clonotype occurred many times. The chain has TRBV20-1 and TRBJ2-7, with D possibly TRBD1 on 5 matching bases. This CDR3 comprises 15 residues. Trimming cost V 3 bases and J 0 bases, with 15 bases left between them. Germline V gene data show CDR1 as DFQATT and CDR2 as SNEGSKA (reference sequence). CDR3 sequence (DNA): TGCAGTGCTAGGGGATGGGGCGATAGCTCCTACGAGCAGTACTTC. Translating it yields CSARGWGDSSYEQYF.

The genes are TRBV11-1 and TRBJ2-7; 7 nucleotides line up with TRBD2. The germline CDR1 and CDR2 sequences are SGHAT and FQDESV (reference sequence). The ends lost 5 bases at V and 3 bases at J; junction bases unmatched: 4. The CDR3 loop spans 13 amino acids. CDR3: CASSIGLGYEQYF. The CDR3 bases are TGTGCCAGCAGCATCGGACTAGGCTACGAGCAGTACTTC.

This clonotype has only a few counts. The chain joins TRBV9 to TRBJ2-7; D is undetermined. The CDR3 loop spans 16 amino acids. V lost 4 bases to trimming and J lost 6 bases, with 23 bases between them. Germline assignment: CDR1 SGDLS and CDR2 YYNGEE. The CDR3 sequence is CASSSHKTGSRSEQYF. The CDR3 bases are TGTGCCAGCAGCTCCCACAAGACCGGGTCCCGGAGCGAGCAGTACTTC.

Remarks on this clonotype: Mismatch with germline at one junction end may stem from a read error. V and J are TRBV20-1 and TRBJ2-5, with 7 bases identical to TRBD2. Looked up from germline, CDR1 is DFQATT and CDR2 is SNEGSKA (reference sequence). There are 17 residues in the CDR3. CDR3 protein: CCARDLLEGGPRETQYF. The CDR3 region has the DNA TGCTGTGCTAGAGATCTCCTGGAGGGAGGGCCTCGAGAGACCCAGTACTTC.

This chain links TRBV7-9 with TRBJ2-7; D unclear. Germline V gene lookup returns CDR1 SEHNR and CDR2 FQNEAQ (reference sequence). V was trimmed by 5 bases and J by 4 bases, leaving 12 bases between them. The CDR3 sequence is 13 residues long. The CDR3 loop reads CASSVDNKYEQYF. In nucleotides, the CDR3 is TGTGCCAGCAGCGTTGACAACAAGTACGAGCAGTACTTC.

Remarks on this clonotype: Germline is not matched at one junction end, which may reflect a read error. J is TRBJ2-5 and V is TRBV7-7, with D possibly TRBD1 on 7 matching bases. This CDR3 is 16 amino acids long. CDR1 is SSHAT, CDR2 FNYEAQ, per germline (reference sequence). The CDR3 bases are TGTGCTAGCAGCTTACAACCAACAGGGGAGGAAGAGACCCAGTACTTC. Translating it yields CASSLQPTGEEETQYF.

This clonotype was seen a handful of times. This chain links TRBV5-5 with TRBJ2-7; D possibly corresponds to TRBD1 (5 bases). Germline loops: CDR1 SGHKS, CDR2 YYEKEE (reference sequence). Between the trimmed V and J ends, which lost 5 bases and 2 bases, there was a span of 17 bases. The CDR3 consists of 15 residues. CDR3 residues: CASRTQGISAYEQYF. The CDR3 DNA reads TGTGCCAGCAGAACCCAGGGAATTTCGGCCTACGAGCAGTACTTC.

This clonotype was seen a few times. The chain uses TRBV5-4 and TRBJ2-1; 12 positions agree with TRBD2. CDR3 length equals 15 residues. Germline V gene lookup returns CDR1 SGHNT and CDR2 YYREEE (reference sequence). J lost 5 bases, V lost 2 bases, and 2 bases had no gene match. For the CDR3, the DNA is TGTGCCAGCAGCTTCCGACTAGCGGGGGACAATGAGCAGTTCTTC. This sequence encodes CASSFRLAGDNEQFF.

V is TRBV11-1 and J is TRBJ2-1, with 11 bases fitting TRBD2. The V gene end was trimmed by 2 bases and the J gene end by 12 bases; junction bases not matched to a gene: 18. This CDR3 is built from 18 residues. CDR1 and CDR2 (germline): SGHAT, FQDESV (reference sequence). The CDR3, as DNA: TGTGCCAGCAGCTTACAACAACCCCGCGGACTAGCGGGTCTGGGGCAGTTCTTC. Amino acids: CASSLQQPRGLAGLGQFF. Full variable domain (rest looked up from reference TRBV11-1 and TRBJ2-1): EAEVAQSPRYKITEKSQAVAFWCDPISGHATLYWYRQILGQGPELLVQFQDESVVDDSQLPKDRFSAERLKGVDSTLKIQPAELGDSAMYLCASSLQQPRGLAGLGQFFGPGTRLTVL.

This clonotype appeared a few times. The chain recombines TRBV7-3 with TRBJ2-7; TRBD2 agrees at 13 bases. The V gene end was trimmed by 5 bases and the J gene end by 5 bases; junction bases not matched to a gene: 3. The CDR3 spans 14 residues. The germline gives CDR1 SGHTA, CDR2 FQGTGA. CDR3 residues: CASSPGTSGNEQYF. DNA for the CDR3: TGTGCCAGCAGCCCGGGGACTAGCGGGAACGAGCAGTACTTC.

The chain carries TRBV6-5 and TRBJ1-5; 7 bases map to TRBD1. Losses at the gene ends were 2 bases for V and 5 bases for J; bases not matched to a gene: 6. CDR3 length: 15 amino acids. Germline CDR1 MNHEY, CDR2 SVGAGI. The CDR3 loop is CASSYAQGPHQPQHF. The CDR3 DNA follows: TGTGCCAGCAGTTACGCACAGGGGCCTCATCAGCCCCAGCATTTT.

The V gene is TRBV4-3, the J gene TRBJ2-7, with D possibly being TRBD2 (5 bases). The CDR3 has 13 amino acids. Germline values: CDR1 LGHNA, CDR2 YSLEER. The germline V and J ends were trimmed by 1 base and 7 bases, with 11 bases remaining between them. The CDR3 here is CASSQGGSTEQYF. CDR3 sequence (DNA): TGCGCCAGCAGCCAAGGTGGGAGCACAGAGCAGTACTTC.

V usage is TRBV20-1 and J usage is TRBJ2-5, with 8 bases that match TRBD2. The length of the CDR3 is 16 residues. The germline CDR1 and CDR2 sequences are DFQATT and SNEGSKA (reference sequence). Germline trimming cut 4 bases from V and 5 bases from J; bases unmatched to any gene: 15. CDR3 coding DNA: TGCAGTGCTACCCATCTACCGGGAGGGTCTGTGGAGACCCAGTACTTC. Translating gives CSATHLPGGSVETQYF.

The CDR3 spells CSVEEYGVAGGQSSYNEQFF. The CDR3 DNA reads TGCAGCGTTGAAGAGTACGGGGTAGCGGGAGGTCAAAGCTCCTACAATGAGCAGTTCTTC. The chain joins TRBV29-1 to TRBJ2-1, with TRBD2 matching over 10 bases. J lost 0 bases, V lost 0 bases, and 14 bases had no gene match. From germline, CDR1 is SQVTM and CDR2 ANQGSEA. The CDR3 extends over 20 amino acids.

The V gene is TRBV29-1, the J gene TRBJ1-1; D unclear. CDR1 and CDR2 (germline): SQVTM, ANQGSEA. Trimming stripped 3 bases from V and 0 bases from J, with 11 bases between. The CDR3 is made up of 14 amino acids. The CDR3, as DNA: TGCAGCGTTGACCCTGACTGGGTGAACACTGAAGCTTTCTTT. Protein product: CSVDPDWVNTEAFF. Together with reference TRBV29-1 and TRBJ1-1, the CDR3 gives the full variable domain: SAVISQKPSRDICQRGTSLTIQCQVDSQVTMMFWYRQQPGQSLTLIATANQGSEATYESGFVIDKFPISRPNLTFSTLTVSNMSPEDSSIYLCSVDPDWVNTEAFFGQGTRLTVV.

This chain links TRBV27 with TRBJ1-1; D may be TRBD1 (6 bases). This CDR3 is 15 amino acids long. The V end lost 5 bases, the J end lost 1 base, and 14 bases lay between the germline ends. Germline V lookup: CDR1 MNHEY, CDR2 SMNVEV (reference sequence). CDR3 protein: CASSPLGQTNTEAFF. CDR3 bases: TGTGCCAGCAGTCCACTGGGACAAACGAACACTGAAGCTTTCTTT.

The chain combines TRBV4-1 with TRBJ2-7; D remains ambiguous. The CDR3 loop spans 13 amino acids. Per germline, CDR1 MGHRA and CDR2 YSYEKL. V lost 4 bases and J 5 bases, leaving 12 bases between the germline ends. The CDR3 spells CASSPGGGNEQYF. The DNA for the CDR3 is TGCGCCAGCAGCCCCGGCGGCGGCAACGAGCAGTACTTC.

This chain connects TRBV5-1 to TRBJ2-1; TRBD2 matches at 7 bases. The germline V gene encodes CDR1 SGHRS and CDR2 YFSETQ. The V gene end was trimmed by 0 bases and the J gene end by 5 bases; junction bases not matched to a gene: 5. CDR3 size: 15 residues. The CDR3 DNA follows: TGCGCCAGCAGCTTGGCCCAGCGGGGTCACAATGAGCAGTTCTTC. Residues: CASSLAQRGHNEQFF.

V gene TRBV6-5 combines with J gene TRBJ2-3, with 7 bases lining up with TRBD1. The V gene's germline CDR1 is MNHEY and CDR2 SVGAGI. J gave up 4 bases and V 0 bases, and 4 bases lay outside the gene matches. CDR3 size: 15 residues. CDR3 loop: CASSYSEQGADTQYF. CDR3 nucleotides: TGTGCCAGCAGTTACTCGGAGCAGGGGGCAGATACGCAGTATTTT.

The genes are TRBV4-2 and TRBJ2-3; D unresolved. Trimming shortened V by 5 bases and J by 0 bases, and 12 bases separated the two germline ends. The germline V gene has CDR1 LGHNA and CDR2 YNFKEQ. The CDR3 totals 15 residues. CDR3 sequence: CASSENLVSTDTQYF. The DNA for the CDR3 is TGTGCCAGCAGCGAAAACTTAGTTAGCACAGATACGCAGTATTTT.

This clonotype has more than one count but fewer than ten. This chain links TRBV7-9 with TRBJ2-2; unclear D gene. Germline V gene sequence: CDR1 SEHNR, CDR2 FQNEAQ (reference sequence). The CDR3 is 15 residues long. V lost 8 bases and J lost 0, with 13 bases in between. The CDR3 DNA is TGTGCCAGCTACAACGGGCAGACGAACACCGGGGAGCTGTTTTTT. Protein sequence: CASYNGQTNTGELFF.

The CDR3 DNA reads as TGTGCCAGCAGCTTATGGGAGGGGAGCTACGAGCAGTACTTC. Protein sequence: CASSLWEGSYEQYF. The chain is built from TRBV7-2 and TRBJ2-7, with 7 bases lining up with TRBD2. V lost 2 bases to trimming and J lost 3 bases; unmatched junction nucleotides: 4. The germline gives CDR1 SGHTA, CDR2 FQGNSA. The CDR3 sequence is 14 residues long. Full variable domain (outside the CDR3, taken from reference TRBV7-2 and TRBJ2-7): GAGVSQSPSNKVTEKGKDVELRCDPISGHTALYWYRQSLGQGLEFLIYFQGNSAPDKSGLPSDRFSAERTGGSVSTLTIQRTQQEDSAVYLCASSLWEGSYEQYFGPGTRLTVT.

This chain joins TRBV29-1 and TRBJ1-1; no definite D call. The germline gives CDR1 SQVTM, CDR2 ANQGSEA. The CDR3 is made up of 13 amino acids. V was shortened by 4 bases and J by 1 base, with 10 bases between the two germline ends. CDR3 in DNA: TGCAGCGTTGTTGGCCAGGAGAACACTGAAGCTTTCTTT. Translation gives CSVVGQENTEAFF. The complete variable domain, with remaining parts taken from reference TRBV29-1 and TRBJ1-1, reads SAVISQKPSRDICQRGTSLTIQCQVDSQVTMMFWYRQQPGQSLTLIATANQGSEATYESGFVIDKFPISRPNLTFSTLTVSNMSPEDSSIYLCSVVGQENTEAFFGQGTRLTVV.

The chain joins TRBV7-9 to TRBJ2-5; D may be TRBD2 (6 bases). Per the germline V gene, CDR1 is SEHNR and CDR2 is FQNEAQ (reference sequence). CDR3 length equals 15 residues. Trimming stripped 4 bases from V and 2 bases from J, with 14 bases between. As DNA, the CDR3 is TGTGCCAGCAGCTCTCTTAGCGGCGCTCAAGAGACCCAGTACTTC. Protein: CASSSLSGAQETQYF.

This clonotype was detected ten times or more. The chain carries TRBV6-2 or TRBV6-3 and TRBJ2-2; D gene uncertain. This CDR3 is built from 14 residues. Germline loops: CDR1 MNHEY, CDR2 SVGEGT. V was shortened by 7 bases and J by 2 bases, with 11 bases between the two germline ends. CDR3 sequence: CASMNSLNTGELFF. The CDR3 DNA is TGTGCCAGCATGAATAGCCTAAACACCGGGGAGCTGTTTTTT.

This clonotype was observed a handful of times. The rearrangement joins TRBV12-3 or TRBV12-4 to TRBJ1-1; D perhaps matches TRBD1 (5 bases). The CDR3 is made up of 14 amino acids. V was shortened by 1 base and J by 7 bases, with 13 bases between the two germline ends. This CDR3 reads CASSLDLGVGEAFF. DNA of the CDR3: TGTGCCAGCAGTTTAGATTTAGGGGTAGGTGAAGCTTTCTTT.

This chain links TRBV27 with TRBJ2-3, with D possibly TRBD1 on 6 matching bases. Germline V gives CDR1 MNHEY, CDR2 SMNVEV (reference sequence). The CDR3 contains 16 residues. V lost 1 base and J lost 2, with 13 bases in between. Here the CDR3 DNA reads TGTGCCAGCAGTTTATTGGGGGCCCTACCCACAGATACGCAGTATTTT. Translation gives CASSLLGALPTDTQYF.